This T cell receptor (beta chain) originates from a study of cytomegalovirus exposure and HLA in healthy donors. Study findings and constraints: A classifier reportedly called cytomegalovirus status with high sensitivity and specificity. A later analysis linked more than 15,000 TCR beta sequences to HLA alleles at 0.05 false discovery rate. For most TCR sequences rarity was the rule, although some public TCRs occurred in many donors.

Primers for the PCR totalled 60 Vbeta and 13 Jbeta. Measured with immunoSEQ multiplex PCR; TCRdb has only the in-frame clones, and not every one. The sample holds about 150,000 clones, almost 85% seen once. Points on this clone: Its antigen is not identified.

Sequencing input: PBMCs. The clonotype was recovered from a man aged 30-40 years in good health and CMV-seropositive.

The CDR3 nucleotides read TGTGCCAGCAGCTTAGATCTAGCGCTTAGCCTCTACGAGCAGTACTTC. Protein sequence: CASSLDLALSLYEQYF. The V gene is TRBV7-2, the J gene TRBJ2-7; maybe TRBD2 (6 bases). This CDR3 comprises 16 residues. Germline V lookup: CDR1 SGHTA, CDR2 FQGNSA. V lost 1 base to trimming and J lost 3 bases, with 16 bases between them.